This T cell receptor (beta chain) was obtained from a study of cytotoxic CD8 clonotypes in ibrutinib-treated CLL. Looking at the study overall: Enrolment comprised about 10 relapsed/refractory and over 14 treatment-naive patients; fewer than 18 were IGHV unmutated. Overall, roughly 25 responses were partial and 2 complete; following median 68 months, about 15 patients stayed remitted and about 12 progressed.

Repertoires were generated with immunoSEQ multiplex PCR, while TCRdb's copy carries only in-frame clones and drops some. The sample consists of about 140,000 clones, 70% to 85% of them appearing once. Findings of the study overall: Clonality, elevated at ibrutinib response, dropped back toward baseline at progression. Under treatment, the uncommon public clonotypes either contracted or remained stable.

The CDR3 loop spans 20 amino acids. The V gene lost 0 bases and the J gene lost 1 base, with 23 bases spanning the gap. In germline, CDR1 is SGDLS, CDR2 YYNGEE. This clone was seen more than once but under ten times. The target antigen is unknown. Sequenced material: PBMCs, taken after 12 months of ibrutinib treatment. This clonotype was obtained from a human donor with chronic lymphocytic leukemia. The chain has TRBV9 and TRBJ1-5, with D perhaps matching TRBD1 (6 bases). The CDR3 here is CASSVAVGGRSKDSNQPQHF. DNA of the CDR3: TGTGCCAGCAGCGTAGCCGTGGGGGGGCGGTCTAAGGACAGCAATCAGCCCCAGCATTTT.